These T cell receptor beta chains were read from a single sample in a study of OX40 agonist ivuxolimab in advanced cancers. Clones were sequenced by immunoSEQ multiplex PCR, and TCRdb holds only the in-frame ones, with some missing. Counted here are more than 50,000 clones, about 76% occurring once; the ten biggest clones make up approximately 1.1%. Sequenced material: CD4+ or CD8+ T cells sorted from blood, taken in a trial of the OX40 agonist ivuxolimab. These receptors all stem from an adult with an advanced solid tumor such as melanoma, head and neck, liver or kidney cancer. CDR3s include the opening cysteine and the closing phenylalanine or tryptophan. Fields, in order: clone size, V gene, D gene, J gene, CDR3 DNA, CDR3 protein. The D gene is left open where the match is weak. The listing skips clone size in some rows; elsewhere it reads once, few, many or a size class.

>few|TRBV5-1|TRBD1|TRBJ1-1
TGCGCCAGCAGCTTGGCAGGACAGGGGTACACTGAAGCTTTCTTT
CASSLAGQGYTEAFF
>-|TRBV28|TRBD2|TRBJ2-1
TGTGCCAGCAGCTCGGGACTATCATTAAGCTCCTACAATGAGCAGTTCTTC
CASSSGLSLSSYNEQFF
>-|TRBV7-6|-|TRBJ2-5
TGTGCCAGCAGCCCGCGTTTGGGGCTCGTAGAGACCCAGTACTTC
CASSPRLGLVETQYF
>once|TRBV7-3|TRBD2|TRBJ2-7
TGTGCCAGCAGCTTAGCGGGAGGGGGCTACGAGCAGTACTTC
CASSLAGGGYEQYF
>-|TRBV9|TRBD2|TRBJ2-2
TGTGCCAGCAGCCCTACTAGCGGCCTAGGCAAAACCGGGGAGCTGTTTTTT
CASSPTSGLGKTGELFF
>-|TRBV6-5|-|TRBJ1-1
TGTGCCAGCAACTTAAGAGGGGGATTGGGCACTGAAGCTTTCTTT
CASNLRGGLGTEAFF
>-|TRBV4-2|-|TRBJ2-2
TGTGCCAGCAGCCCGGGTGAGAACACCGGGGAGCTGTTTTTT
CASSPGENTGELFF
>-|TRBV12-5|-|TRBJ1-5
TGTGCTAGTGGTTTCGGGGGTTTTCTACAGCCCCAGCATTTT
CASGFGGFLQPQHF
>-|TRBV5-1|-|TRBJ1-1
TGCGCCAGCAGCTCGCTACTCGGGGGGAACACTGAAGCTTTCTTT
CASSSLLGGNTEAFF
>medium-sized|TRBV2|-|TRBJ2-7
TGTGCCAGCCGATCGGGACTCACTTACGAGCAGTACTTC
CASRSGLTYEQYF
>-|TRBV10-3|-|TRBJ2-5
TGTGCCATCAGTGAGAATCCCTACCAAGAGACCCAGTACTTC
CAISENPYQETQYF
>few|TRBV5-1|TRBD2|TRBJ2-3
TGCGCCAGCAGCTTGGGGACTAGCGGCACAGATACGCAGTATTTT
CASSLGTSGTDTQYF
>-|TRBV18|TRBD2|TRBJ2-7
TGTGCCAGCTCCTTCGGGACTAGCGGGATCTACGAGCAGTACTTC
CASSFGTSGIYEQYF
>few|TRBV5-1|-|TRBJ1-1
TGCGCCAGCAGCTCAGAGACAGGCTCGAACACTGAAGCTTTCTTT
CASSSETGSNTEAFF
>-|TRBV5-4|-|TRBJ2-7
TGTGCCAGCAGCTTTGAAGAGGCTATATACTACGAGCAGTACTTC
CASSFEEAIYYEQYF
>-|TRBV2|-|TRBJ2-7
TGTGCCAGCGGGGGTAGCAGATCCTACGAGCAGTACTTC
CASGGSRSYEQYF
>-|TRBV7-3|-|TRBJ1-1
TGTGCCAGCAGTACATACCAGGGTCGAGCTTTCTTT
CASSTYQGRAFF
>-|TRBV27|-|TRBJ1-1
TGTGCCAGCAGCAAACTCGGAAGGGGGGAGAACACTGAAGCTTTCTTT
CASSKLGRGENTEAFF
>-|TRBV7-9|-|TRBJ2-7
TGTGCCAGCAGCCCCGGAGGGGGCACCTACGAGCAGTACTTC
CASSPGGGTYEQYF
>-|TRBV19|TRBD2|TRBJ2-1
TGTGCCAGTAGTAGTGGGGACTACTCCGGGGGTGAGCAGTTCTTC
CASSSGDYSGGEQFF
>-|TRBV10-3|TRBD1|TRBJ1-1
TGTGCCATCAGCCCGGGACAGCAGAACACTGAAGCTTTCTTT
CAISPGQQNTEAFF
>-|TRBV6-6|-|TRBJ2-2
TGTGCCAGCAGATTAGGACAGAACACCGGGGAGCTGTTTTTT
CASRLGQNTGELFF
>-|TRBV19|-|TRBJ2-7
TGTGCCAGTAGCCGTACTAGGGCCTACGAGCAGTACTTC
CASSRTRAYEQYF